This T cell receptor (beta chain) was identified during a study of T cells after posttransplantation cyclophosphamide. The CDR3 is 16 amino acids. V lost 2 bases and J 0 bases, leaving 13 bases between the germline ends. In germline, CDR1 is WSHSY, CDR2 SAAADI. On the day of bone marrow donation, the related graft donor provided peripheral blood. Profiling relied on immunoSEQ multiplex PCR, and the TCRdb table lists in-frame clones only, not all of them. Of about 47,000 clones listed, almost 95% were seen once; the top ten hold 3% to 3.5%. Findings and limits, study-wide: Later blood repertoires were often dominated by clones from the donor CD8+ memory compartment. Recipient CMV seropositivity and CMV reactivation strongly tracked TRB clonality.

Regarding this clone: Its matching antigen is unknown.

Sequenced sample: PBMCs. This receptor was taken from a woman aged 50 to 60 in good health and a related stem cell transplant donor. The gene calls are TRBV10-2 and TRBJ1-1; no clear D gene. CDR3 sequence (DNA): TGCGCCAGCAGTGAGGGGCTATGGGAGGTGAACACTGAAGCTTTCTTT. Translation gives CASSEGLWEVNTEAFF.